This TCR beta chain originates from a study of T-cell reconstitution after alpha-beta-depleted transplantation in children. The library targeted TCRbeta and was prepared with unique molecular identifiers. In TCRdb, the PCR reads were re-called with MiXCR into one record per CDR3 protein. This table holds about 610,000 distinct CDR3 sequences, over 9.5% found once. The CDR3 covers 14 residues. The germline V gene has CDR1 DFQATT and CDR2 SNEGSKA (reference sequence). Trimming cost V 1 base and J 5 bases, with 14 bases left between them. The material was PBMCs from the stem cell graft donor, obtained from the stem cell graft. The genes are TRBV20-1 and TRBJ1-2, with a possible D match to TRBD1 (5 bases). The sequence derives from a human donor who donated a stem cell graft to a child with acute myeloid leukemia. This CDR3 is CSARAMGGTYGYTF. The CDR3 coding sequence is TGCAGTGCTAGAGCTATGGGGGGGACGTATGGCTACACCTTC.